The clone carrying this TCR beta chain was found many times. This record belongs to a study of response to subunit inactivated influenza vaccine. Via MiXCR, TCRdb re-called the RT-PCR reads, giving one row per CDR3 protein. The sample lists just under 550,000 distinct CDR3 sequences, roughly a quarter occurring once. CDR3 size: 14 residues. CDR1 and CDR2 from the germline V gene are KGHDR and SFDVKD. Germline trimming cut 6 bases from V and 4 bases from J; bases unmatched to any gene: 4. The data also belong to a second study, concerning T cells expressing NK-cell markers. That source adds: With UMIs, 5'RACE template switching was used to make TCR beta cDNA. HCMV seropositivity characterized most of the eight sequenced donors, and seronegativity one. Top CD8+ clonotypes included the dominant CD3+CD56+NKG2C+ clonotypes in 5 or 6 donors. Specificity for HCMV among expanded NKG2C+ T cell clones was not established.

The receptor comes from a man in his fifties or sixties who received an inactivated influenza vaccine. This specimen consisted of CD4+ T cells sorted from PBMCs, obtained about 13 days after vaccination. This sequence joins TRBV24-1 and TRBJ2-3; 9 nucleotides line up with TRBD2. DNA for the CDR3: TGTGCCACCAGTTTAGCGGGAGAGGCAGATACGCAGTATTTT. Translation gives CATSLAGEADTQYF.